The 15 T cell receptor beta chains below all came from one sample that was sequenced in a study of shared clonotypes between healthy human individuals. Sequencing was performed with immunoSEQ multiplex PCR; in TCRdb, only in-frame clones are kept and a portion is missing. The sample lists 950,000 to 1,300,000 clones, around four fifths occurring once. Input material: memory CD4+ T cells sorted from blood. As to subset: CD45RA-negative fraction. All receptors come from a man younger than 30 in good health.

The J gene is TRBJ2-1, the V gene TRBV11-2; 7 positions match TRBD1. CDR1 is SGHAT and CDR2 is FQNNGV in the germline V gene. CDR3 length: 18 amino acids. J was trimmed by 0 bases and V by 1 base; bases with no gene match: 9. CDR3 protein: CASSLGGGDSSSYNEQFF. The CDR3 coding sequence is TGTGCCAGCAGCTTAGGCGGTGGGGACAGCAGCTCCTACAATGAGCAGTTCTTC.

V is TRBV6-4 and J is TRBJ2-5; possible D gene TRBD2, 5 bases. Between the trimmed V and J ends, which lost 0 bases and 2 bases, there was a span of 10 bases. CDR3 length equals 15 residues. Germline V gene data show CDR1 as MRHNA and CDR2 as SNTAGT. The DNA for the CDR3 is TGTGCCAGCAGTGACTCGAGGAGGCCTCAAGAGACCCAGTACTTC. Amino acids: CASSDSRRPQETQYF.

This clone appeared once. V and J are TRBV6-6 and TRBJ2-7; 8 bases match TRBD1. The trim removed 6 bases at V and 6 bases at J, leaving 10 bases unmatched. CDR3 size: 14 residues. The germline V gene has CDR1 MNHNY and CDR2 SVGAGI (reference sequence). For the CDR3, the DNA is TGTGCCAGCAGAGAAGGACAGGGTGCGGTCGAGCAGTACTTC. Amino acid sequence: CASREGQGAVEQYF.

This clone was detected only a few times. The J gene is TRBJ1-1, the V gene TRBV2, with TRBD1 as a possible D gene (6 bases). Trimming cost V 4 bases and J 6 bases, with 12 bases left between them. Germline CDR1 SNHLY, CDR2 FYNNEI. There are 13 residues in the CDR3. CDR3 DNA: TGTGCCAGCAGTGTCGTCAAGGGGGCTGAAGCTTTCTTT. Its translation is CASSVVKGAEAFF.

V gene TRBV7-2 combines with J gene TRBJ2-2, with TRBD2 matching 9 bases. Germline trimming cut 5 bases from V and 6 bases from J; bases unmatched to any gene: 10. The CDR3 consists of 16 residues. Germline lookup yields CDR1 SGHTA and CDR2 FQGNSA. The CDR3 bases are TGTGCCAGCAGCCCATCCGGCGGGAGGGCATCCGGGGAGCTGTTTTTT. Its protein is CASSPSGGRASGELFF.

V usage is TRBV28 and J usage is TRBJ1-1; 7 bases line up with TRBD1. Trimming removed 3 bases from V and 6 bases from J; junction bases left unmatched: 13. The CDR3 length is 16 residues. Per germline, CDR1 MDHEN and CDR2 SYDVKM. The CDR3 sequence is CASSLYQGGRGAEAFF. CDR3 coding DNA: TGTGCCAGCAGTTTGTATCAGGGGGGGCGAGGCGCTGAAGCTTTCTTT.

CDR3 nucleotide sequence: TGTGCCATCAGTCGACTAGCGGGAGGTTCTAACACCGGGGAGCTGTTTTTT. Translation: CAISRLAGGSNTGELFF. The rearrangement uses TRBV10-3 and TRBJ2-2, with 13 positions matching TRBD2. Germline V gene sequence: CDR1 ENHRY, CDR2 SYGVKD. The ends lost 5 bases at V and 2 bases at J; junction bases unmatched: 5. There are 17 residues in the CDR3.

This CDR3 is CASSSGPVATNEKLFF. The CDR3, as DNA: TGTGCCAGCAGCTCAGGGCCCGTTGCAACTAATGAAAAACTGTTTTTT. The chain combines TRBV5-6 with TRBJ1-4, with a weak D call TRBD1 (5 bases). This CDR3 has 16 residues. CDR1 and CDR2 (germline): SGHDT, YYEEEE. V was clipped by 3 bases and J by 0 bases, with 12 bases between them.

Worth noting for this clone: Other DNA sequences in the sample encode the same CDR3. This chain links TRBV28 with TRBJ1-1, with a tentative D call TRBD1 (6 bases). Germline CDR1 and CDR2: MDHEN and SYDVKM. The ends were cut back, 5 bases at V and 0 bases at J, with 13 bases in the middle. This CDR3 is built from 15 residues. The CDR3 is CASSPPTGMNTEAFF. The CDR3 bases are TGTGCCAGCAGTCCACCGACAGGCATGAACACTGAAGCTTTCTTT. Full variable domain (missing parts from reference TRBV28 and TRBJ1-1): DVKVTQSSRYLVKRTGEKVFLECVQDMDHENMFWYRQDPGLGLRLIYFSYDVKMKEKGDIPEGYSVSREKKERFSLILESASTNQTSMYLCASSPPTGMNTEAFFGQGTRLTVV.

CDR3 protein: CASSLSTGNTGELFF. CDR3 DNA: TGTGCCAGCAGCTTAAGCACAGGGAACACCGGGGAGCTGTTTTTT. The chain has TRBV11-2 and TRBJ2-2; perhaps TRBD1 as D (5 bases). CDR1 SGHAT and CDR2 FQNNGV come from the germline V gene. V shed 2 bases and J shed 1 base, with 8 bases lying between them. This CDR3 spans 15 amino acids.

The genes are TRBV9 and TRBJ1-2; TRBD1 aligns across 11 bases. Trimming took 0 bases from V and 4 from J; bases not matched to a gene: 11. CDR1 is SGDLS and CDR2 is YYNGEE in the germline V gene. CDR3 size: 18 residues. As DNA, the CDR3 is TGTGCCAGCAGCGTAGGGGTGAGAGGACAGGGGGCGACCTATGGCTACACCTTC. Its translation is CASSVGVRGQGATYGYTF.

On this clone itself: The junction departs from the called germline gene at one end, perhaps through a read error. This rearrangement joins TRBV28 to TRBJ2-7; D possibly corresponds to TRBD1 (5 bases). Germline V CDR1 and CDR2: MDHEN, SYDVKM. The CDR3 loop spans 13 amino acids. The CDR3 is CASSQGFYGSQDF. The CDR3 bases are TGTGCCAGCAGCCAGGGTTTCTACGGGTCGCAGGACTTC.

V gene TRBV28 combines with J gene TRBJ1-2; D is unresolved. Germline CDR1 is MDHEN and CDR2 is SYDVKM. V was cut by 2 bases and J by 3 bases, with 13 bases left in between. CDR3 length: 15 residues. The CDR3, as DNA: TGTGCCAGCAGTTTAAGGGCAGGCCATCACTATGGCTACACCTTC. It yields the protein CASSLRAGHHYGYTF.

The chain joins TRBV18 to TRBJ2-3, with 8 bases aligning to TRBD1. CDR3 size: 15 residues. V shed 0 bases, J shed 2 bases, and the junction held 1 base outside the gene matches. Per the germline V gene, CDR1 is KGHSH and CDR2 is LQKENI. As DNA, the CDR3 is TGTGCCAGCTCACCACCGGACAGGGTCACAGATACGCAGTATTTT. Translating gives CASSPPDRVTDTQYF.

DNA for the CDR3: TGTGCCAGTAGTATTTTAGGTGAGCAGTTCTTC. This gives the protein CASSILGEQFF. The V gene is TRBV19, the J gene TRBJ2-1; D not resolved. The ends were cut back, 3 bases at V and 9 bases at J, with 6 bases in the middle. Per germline, CDR1 LNHDA and CDR2 SQIVND (reference sequence). This CDR3 is built from 11 residues.